These 15 T cell receptor beta chains share one sample of origin, sequenced in a study of blood T cell repertoires in COVID-19. Data came from immunoSEQ multiplex PCR; TCRdb stores just in-frame clones and leaves some out. The sample consists of about 170,000 clones, about 88% of them appearing once. Input material: peripheral blood. The receptor set was obtained from a woman older than 75 in a cohort sampled during active or convalescent COVID-19.

The DNA of the CDR3 is TGCGCCAGCAGCTTGGGGAGGACAGTAGATGAAAAACTGTTTTTT. It codes for CASSLGRTVDEKLFF. This rearrangement joins TRBV5-1 to TRBJ1-4, with D possibly matching TRBD1 (6 bases). Looked up from germline, CDR1 is SGHRS and CDR2 is YFSETQ. The ends were cut back, 0 bases at V and 6 bases at J, with 12 bases in the middle. The CDR3 contains 15 residues.

This clone showed up just once. J is TRBJ2-3 and V is TRBV3-1 (or the pseudogene TRBV3-2), with 7 bases identical to TRBD2. Germline CDR1 reads LGHDT; CDR2 reads YNNKEL (reference sequence). This CDR3 region has 14 residues. The trim removed 5 bases at V and 5 bases at J, leaving 7 bases unmatched. The CDR3 DNA is TGTGCCAGCAGCAGACGACTAGCCGGAGATACGCAGTATTTT. The encoded protein is CASSRRLAGDTQYF.

Here the CDR3 reads CASSKESPGLVYTF. The CDR3 region has the DNA TGTGCCAGCAGCAAAGAATCCCCAGGGTTGGTCTACACCTTC. The genes are TRBV21-1 and TRBJ1-2; the table gives TRBD1 as D, unverified against the DNA. TRBV21-1 is a listed pseudogene. This CDR3 has 14 amino acids.

The chain has TRBV28 and TRBJ2-6, with TRBD1 as a possible D gene (6 bases). Trimming cost V 5 bases and J 1 base, with 9 bases left between them. Per the germline V gene, CDR1 is MDHEN and CDR2 is SYDVKM. This CDR3 spans 15 amino acids. The CDR3 region is CASSPRGSGANVLTF. CDR3 nucleotides: TGTGCCAGCAGTCCTAGGGGGTCTGGGGCCAACGTCCTGACTTTC.

About this clone itself: Mismatch with germline at one junction end may stem from a read error. The chain combines TRBV2 with TRBJ1-4; TRBD1 matches at 11 bases. This CDR3 is built from 16 residues. Germline V gene lookup returns CDR1 SNHLY and CDR2 FYNNEI. The CDR3 loop is CGVGDRGDLANEKLFF. CDR3 nucleotides: TGCGGAGTAGGGGACAGGGGGGATTTAGCTAATGAAAAACTGTTTTTT.

Details on this clone: Additional DNA sequences in this sample encode the identical CDR3. This chain uses TRBV20-1 with TRBJ2-1, with a possible D match to TRBD2 (6 bases). CDR1 DFQATT and CDR2 SNEGSKA come from the germline V gene (reference sequence). Deletions cut 3 bases from V and 0 bases from J, with 9 bases between. CDR3 size: 14 residues. This chain's CDR3 is CSASRGSSYNEQFF. CDR3 bases: TGCAGTGCTAGTCGGGGGAGCTCCTACAATGAGCAGTTCTTC.

V usage is TRBV15 and J usage is TRBJ1-5; D remains unclear. Per germline, CDR1 LNHNV and CDR2 YYDKDF (reference sequence). Between the trimmed V and J ends, which lost 0 bases and 7 bases, there was a span of 10 bases. The CDR3 has 14 residues. CDR3: CATSRESRRQPQHF. In DNA, the CDR3 is TGTGCCACCAGCAGAGAGTCCCGCAGGCAGCCCCAGCATTTT.

The J gene is TRBJ2-5, the V gene TRBV5-1; TRBD2 aligns across 7 bases. The CDR3 runs 14 residues. V shed 3 bases and J 2 bases; nucleotides not matched to a gene: 4. CDR1 and CDR2 (germline): SGHRS, YFSETQ. The CDR3 DNA follows: TGCGCCAGCAGCTACTGGGGGGGACAAGAGACCCAGTACTTC. It is translated as CASSYWGGQETQYF.

The CDR3 DNA sequence: TGCGCCAGCAGGGTTGTTCAGACCGAAACAGGCCAAGAGACCCAGTACTTC. It encodes CASRVVQTETGQETQYF. This sequence joins TRBV10-2 and TRBJ2-5; D possibly corresponds to TRBD1 (5 bases). Trimming left V 6 bases short and J 1 base short, with 21 bases between. The CDR3 contains 17 residues. CDR1 and CDR2 (germline): WSHSY, SAAADI.

J is TRBJ2-5 and V is TRBV19; perhaps TRBD2 as D (6 bases). Trimming removed 5 bases at V and 3 bases at J, with 10 bases between. Germline V gene lookup returns CDR1 LNHDA and CDR2 SQIVND (reference sequence). This CDR3 has 13 residues. This CDR3 is CASSESGEETQYF. CDR3 DNA sequence: TGTGCCAGTAGTGAGTCGGGAGAAGAGACCCAGTACTTC.

This clone was detected a few times. The chain combines TRBV6-4 with TRBJ1-5; TRBD1 aligns across 9 bases. The CDR3 covers 15 residues. Looked up from germline, CDR1 is MRHNA and CDR2 is SNTAGT. V was pared by 5 bases and J by 6 bases, with 8 bases of the junction left unmatched. The CDR3 protein is CASSPGTGSVQPQHF. CDR3 DNA: TGTGCCAGCAGTCCCGGGACAGGGTCGGTTCAGCCCCAGCATTTT.

The chain combines TRBV12-5 with TRBJ1-1; a possible D gene is TRBD1 (6 bases). The V gene lost 5 bases and the J gene lost 12 bases, with 16 bases spanning the gap. This CDR3 has 12 residues. Germline V CDR1 and CDR2: LGHNT, FRNRAP. CDR3 sequence reads: CASGGDTGTTFF. The CDR3 nucleotides are TGTGCTAGTGGTGGGGACACCGGGACGACTTTCTTT.

The V and J genes are TRBV10-2 and TRBJ1-3; D is perhaps TRBD1 (5 bases). The CDR3 totals 19 residues. V shed 0 bases and J shed 4 bases, with 22 bases lying between them. The germline V gene encodes CDR1 WSHSY and CDR2 SAAADI. The CDR3 sequence is CASSESSPVWQGSGNTIYF. As DNA, the CDR3 is TGCGCCAGCAGTGAGTCGAGCCCTGTATGGCAGGGCTCAGGAAACACCATATATTTT.

J is TRBJ2-7 and V is TRBV10-2, with D maybe TRBD2 (7 bases). The germline V gene encodes CDR1 WSHSY and CDR2 SAAADI. V was clipped by 6 bases and J by 0 bases, with 24 bases between them. This CDR3 comprises 18 residues. CDR3: CASSRGASPSILSYEQYF. DNA for the CDR3: TGCGCCAGCAGCCGGGGGGCCTCACCGTCGATCCTCTCCTACGAGCAGTACTTC.

The rearrangement links TRBV6-5 to TRBJ2-3; D may be TRBD2 (5 bases). Germline V gene sequence: CDR1 MNHEY, CDR2 SVGAGI. The V and J ends lost 2 bases and 3 bases respectively, with 12 bases between them. CDR3 length: 15 amino acids. The CDR3 loop reads CASSYKGLYTDTQYF. The CDR3 bases are TGTGCCAGCAGTTACAAAGGACTCTATACAGATACGCAGTATTTT.